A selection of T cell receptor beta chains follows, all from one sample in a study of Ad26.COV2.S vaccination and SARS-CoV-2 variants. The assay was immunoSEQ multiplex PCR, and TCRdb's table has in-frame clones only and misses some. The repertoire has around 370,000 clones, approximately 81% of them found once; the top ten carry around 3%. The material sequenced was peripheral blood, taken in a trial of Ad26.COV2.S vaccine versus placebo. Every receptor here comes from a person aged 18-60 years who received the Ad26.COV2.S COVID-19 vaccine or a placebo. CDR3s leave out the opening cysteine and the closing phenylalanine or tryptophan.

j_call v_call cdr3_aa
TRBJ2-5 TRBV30 AWNRQDQETQY
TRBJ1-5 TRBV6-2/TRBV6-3 ASSFGGDNQPQH
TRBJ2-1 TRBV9 ASSARGPGGEQF
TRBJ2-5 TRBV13 ASSLPHGGEYQETQY
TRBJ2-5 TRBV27 ASSLTSTVNPWETQY
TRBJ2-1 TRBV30 AGTSGRTSPF
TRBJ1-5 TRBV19 ASRINSNQPQH
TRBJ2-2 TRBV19 ASRSGTGAPGELF
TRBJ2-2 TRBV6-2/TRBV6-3 ASSYYGQGAFAGELF
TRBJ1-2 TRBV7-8 ASSPGQGNYT
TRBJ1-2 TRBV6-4 ASSPSRTGDYGYT
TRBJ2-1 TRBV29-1 SVEGGPDEQF
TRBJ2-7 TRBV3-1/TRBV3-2 ASSQGGVTSGYEQY
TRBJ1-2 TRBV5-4 ASSLGGSYGYT
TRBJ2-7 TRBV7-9 ASSTGGRASGQY
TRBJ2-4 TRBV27 ASTPSGRLAKNIQY
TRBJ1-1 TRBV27 ASRQGEVNTEAF
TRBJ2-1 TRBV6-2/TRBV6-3 ASSFAASYNEQF
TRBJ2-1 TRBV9 ASSVDGQGYNEQF
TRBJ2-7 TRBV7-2 ASRLIAGTGVGEQY
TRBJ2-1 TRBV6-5 ASSYSDGVPNWEQF
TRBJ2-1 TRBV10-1 ASSEYKYNEQF
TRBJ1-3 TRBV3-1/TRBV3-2 AVLQSSGNTIY
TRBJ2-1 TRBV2 ASSDPTGSPNEQF
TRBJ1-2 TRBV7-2 ASSEGHAGYT
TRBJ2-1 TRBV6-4 ASSLAVGTYNEQF
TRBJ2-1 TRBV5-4 ASRSGLPSYNEQF